Here is one TCR beta chain with its context. The antigen is undetermined. The PCR ran on 60 Vbeta and 13 Jbeta primers. The protocol was immunoSEQ multiplex PCR, while the TCRdb copy is restricted to in-frame clones and leaves out a portion. In the table there are roughly 31,000 clones, about 62% of which are singletons. These data belong to a study of cytomegalovirus exposure and HLA in healthy donors. Study results and caveats: The classifier reportedly diagnosed cytomegalovirus status with high specificity and sensitivity.

This CDR3 has 16 amino acids. Germline-derived CDR1 and CDR2 are MGHRA and YSYEKL. Trimming took 1 base from V and 5 from J; bases not matched to a gene: 7. Input material: PBMCs. This clonotype was obtained from a male donor in good health and CMV-seropositive. This rearrangement joins TRBV4-1 to TRBJ2-5, with 10 positions matching TRBD2. The CDR3 coding sequence is TGCGCCAGCAGCCAAGGGCTAGCGGGGGAAGGGGAGACCCAGTACTTC. It yields the protein CASSQGLAGEGETQYF.